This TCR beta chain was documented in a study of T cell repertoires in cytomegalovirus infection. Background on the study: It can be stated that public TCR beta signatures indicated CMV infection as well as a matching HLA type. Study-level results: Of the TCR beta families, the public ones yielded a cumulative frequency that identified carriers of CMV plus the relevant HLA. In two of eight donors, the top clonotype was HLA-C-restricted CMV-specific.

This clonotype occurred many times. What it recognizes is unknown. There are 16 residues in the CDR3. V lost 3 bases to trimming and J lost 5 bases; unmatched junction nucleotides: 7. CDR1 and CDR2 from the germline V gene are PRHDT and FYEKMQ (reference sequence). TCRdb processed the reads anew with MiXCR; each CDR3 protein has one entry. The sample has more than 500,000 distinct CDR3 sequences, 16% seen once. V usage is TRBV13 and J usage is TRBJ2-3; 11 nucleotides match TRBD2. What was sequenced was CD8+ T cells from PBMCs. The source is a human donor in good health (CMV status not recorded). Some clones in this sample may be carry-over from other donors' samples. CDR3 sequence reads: CASSFSGLAEGDTQYF. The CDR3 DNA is TGTGCCAGCAGCTTCTCGGGACTAGCGGAGGGAGATACGCAGTATTTT.